One and the same sample provided the 25 T cell receptor beta chains below, sequenced in a study of siplizumab effects on memory and regulatory T cells. Assay used: immunoSEQ multiplex PCR; TCRdb lists only in-frame clones, some missing. The sample shows more than 85,000 clones, 75% to 95% of them seen only once. The material sequenced was CD4+ T cells sorted from blood. These receptors were collected from a human donor in good health. Some clones in this sample may be carry-over from other donors' samples.

This chain joins TRBV30 and TRBJ1-5; TRBD1 aligns across 8 bases. With 5 bases clipped from V and 6 bases from J, the junction kept 6 bases outside the gene matches. Germline loops: CDR1 GTSNPN, CDR2 SVGIG (reference sequence). This CDR3 is built from 13 residues. This CDR3 is CAWSAGGFQPQHF. CDR3 in DNA: TGTGCCTGGTCGGCAGGGGGCTTTCAGCCCCAGCATTTT.

The chain joins TRBV4-1 to TRBJ1-4; D remains unclear. Trimming took 2 bases from V and 0 from J, leaving 7 bases between them. CDR3 length: 15 residues. In germline, CDR1 is MGHRA, CDR2 YSYEKL. CDR3 bases: TGCGCCAGCAGCCAAACACCAGCAACTAATGAAAAACTGTTTTTT. Protein sequence: CASSQTPATNEKLFF.

The CDR3 protein is CASSLAGYNEQFF. The CDR3 nucleotides read TGTGCCAGTAGTTTAGCGGGATACAATGAGCAGTTCTTC. The chain has TRBV19 and TRBJ2-1; 8 bases are shared with TRBD2. CDR3 length equals 13 residues. CDR1 and CDR2 (germline): LNHDA, SQIVND (reference sequence). Trimming removed 5 bases from V and 4 bases from J; junction bases left unmatched: 1.

The rearrangement joins TRBV2 to TRBJ2-5; D unclear. V was clipped by 6 bases and J by 4 bases, with 9 bases between them. Per the germline V gene, CDR1 is SNHLY and CDR2 is FYNNEI. The length of the CDR3 is 12 residues. The CDR3 region is CASRQTGETQYF. The CDR3 coding sequence is TGTGCCAGCAGACAAACGGGAGAGACCCAGTACTTC. Full variable domain (rest looked up from reference TRBV2 and TRBJ2-5): EPEVTQTPSHQVTQMGQEVILRCVPISNHLYFYWYRQILGQKVEFLVSFYNNEISEKSEIFDDQFSVERPDGSNFTLKIRSTKLEDSAMYFCASRQTGETQYFGPGTRLLVL.

This clone is termed medium-sized. The chain is built from TRBV6-1 and TRBJ1-5; D not resolved. Trimming stripped 10 bases from V and 7 bases from J, with 20 bases between. This CDR3 has 14 residues. The germline V gene has CDR1 MNHNS and CDR2 SASEGT. CDR3 in amino acids: CATSPESRSQPQHF. The CDR3 DNA reads TGTGCCACCTCGCCGGAAAGTAGATCGCAGCCCCAGCATTTT.

The gene calls are TRBV14 and TRBJ2-7, with a possible D match to TRBD2 (5 bases). The CDR3 extends over 13 amino acids. Trimming left V 4 bases short and J 6 bases short, with 13 bases between. Germline V gene data show CDR1 as SGHDN and CDR2 as FVKESK. The CDR3 region is CASSPISVSEQYF. CDR3 DNA sequence: TGTGCCAGCAGCCCCATTAGCGTCTCCGAGCAGTACTTC.

This sequence joins TRBV6-1 and TRBJ2-7; a possible D gene is TRBD2 (5 bases). The length of the CDR3 is 14 residues. Germline V lookup: CDR1 MNHNS, CDR2 SASEGT. With 10 bases removed from V and 3 bases from J, the gap between germline ends came to 19 bases. This CDR3 is CATQSAEGVYEQYF. The CDR3, as DNA: TGTGCCACCCAGTCGGCAGAGGGTGTCTACGAGCAGTACTTC.

The V and J genes are TRBV2 and TRBJ1-2; D ambiguous. Germline V gives CDR1 SNHLY, CDR2 FYNNEI. The CDR3 is 14 residues long. V lost 7 bases and J 4 bases, leaving 16 bases between the germline ends. The CDR3 DNA is TGTGCCAGCACAGCAGTTACCGGGGTCTATGGCTACACCTTC. Translation gives CASTAVTGVYGYTF.

The chain is built from TRBV4-1 and TRBJ2-1; the match to TRBD2 covers 9 bases. CDR3 length equals 17 residues. Germline CDR1 reads MGHRA; CDR2 reads YSYEKL. The junction had 6 bases not matched to a gene; V was cut back by 0 bases and J by 3 bases. CDR3 sequence (DNA): TGCGCCAGCAGCCAAGAGTTGGCTAGCGGGGTCTACAATGAGCAGTTCTTC. It specifies CASSQELASGVYNEQFF.

Only one count was recorded for this clone. The genes are TRBV5-1 and TRBJ1-2; D ambiguous. CDR1 is SGHRS and CDR2 is YFSETQ in the germline V gene. With 0 bases removed from V and 3 bases from J, the gap between germline ends came to 6 bases. The CDR3 consists of 13 residues. CDR3 nucleotides: TGCGCCAGCAGCTTGGACAGTGACTATGGCTACACCTTC. Translated, it gives CASSLDSDYGYTF.

The rearrangement uses TRBV2 and TRBJ2-4, with D tentatively TRBD2 (5 bases). CDR3 length equals 15 residues. V lost 5 bases and J lost 7, with 18 bases in between. Germline loops: CDR1 SNHLY, CDR2 FYNNEI. CDR3 coding DNA: TGTGCCAGCAGTAACACCGGGAACTTGGGGAACATTCAGTACTTC. Its protein product is CASSNTGNLGNIQYF.

The chain links TRBV5-6 to TRBJ2-7, with 7 bases lining up with TRBD1. This CDR3 has 14 amino acids. Germline V CDR1 and CDR2: SGHDT, YYEEEE. J gave up 6 bases and V 2 bases, and 8 bases lay outside the gene matches. The CDR3 loop is CASSFLTGAGEQYF. The CDR3 DNA follows: TGTGCCAGCAGCTTTTTAACAGGGGCGGGCGAGCAGTACTTC.

The chain links TRBV18 to TRBJ2-1, with D possibly being TRBD1 (6 bases). Germline CDR1 is KGHSH and CDR2 is LQKENI. V was trimmed by 0 bases and J by 6 bases, leaving 15 bases between them. This CDR3 is 16 amino acids long. This chain's CDR3 is CASSPPTAGVGNEQFF. CDR3 nucleotide sequence: TGTGCCAGCTCACCACCGACTGCAGGGGTGGGCAATGAGCAGTTCTTC.

V and J are TRBV15 and TRBJ2-7; 8 bases align to TRBD2. CDR3 size: 16 residues. Per germline, CDR1 LNHNV and CDR2 YYDKDF (reference sequence). Losses at the gene ends were 0 bases for V and 4 bases for J; bases not matched to a gene: 8. DNA for the CDR3: TGTGCCACCAGCAGAGATCAGGCCAGCGGGAGATACGAGCAGTACTTC. This translates into CATSRDQASGRYEQYF.

The rearrangement uses TRBV18 and TRBJ2-1; a possible D gene is TRBD2 (6 bases). Germline V lookup: CDR1 KGHSH, CDR2 LQKENI. CDR3 length: 14 residues. Trimming cost V 2 bases and J 7 bases, with 12 bases left between them. This CDR3 reads CASSPGGIGNEQFF. The CDR3, as DNA: TGTGCCAGCTCACCAGGCGGGATTGGAAATGAGCAGTTCTTC.

The V gene is TRBV7-9, the J gene TRBJ1-1; D is ambiguous. The germline V gene has CDR1 SEHNR and CDR2 FQNEAQ (reference sequence). The ends were cut back, 8 bases at V and 2 bases at J, with 15 bases in the middle. The CDR3 runs 14 residues. CDR3 nucleotides: TGTGCCAGCGGTCAGACGGTGGTAAACACTGAAGCTTTCTTT. Protein sequence: CASGQTVVNTEAFF.

The genes are TRBV11-2 and TRBJ2-7; a weak D match, TRBD2 (6 bases). CDR3 size: 14 residues. Germline CDR1 reads SGHAT; CDR2 reads FQNNGV. With 4 bases removed from V and 6 bases from J, the gap between germline ends came to 16 bases. Here the CDR3 reads CASSSPSGGSEQYF. The CDR3 DNA reads TGTGCCAGCAGCTCCCCAAGTGGGGGGAGCGAGCAGTACTTC.

The table lists this clone with a count of one. The CDR3 sequence is CASSLSGSGYEQYF. The DNA of the CDR3 is TGTGCCAGCAGCTTAAGCGGGAGTGGATACGAGCAGTACTTC. The chain is built from TRBV5-4 and TRBJ2-7; TRBD2 matches at 8 bases. This CDR3 is 14 amino acids long. The germline CDR1 and CDR2 sequences are SGHNT and YYREEE (reference sequence). V shed 2 bases and J 4 bases; nucleotides not matched to a gene: 5.

This clone occurred a few times. This chain uses TRBV7-8 with TRBJ1-5, with no clear D. Germline values: CDR1 SGHVS, CDR2 FQNEAQ. V was pared by 4 bases and J by 1 base, with 8 bases between. The CDR3 length is 14 residues. CDR3 DNA: TGTGCCAGCAGCTCAGGACTGAGCAATCAGCCCCAGCATTTT. As protein: CASSSGLSNQPQHF.

This rearrangement joins TRBV28 to TRBJ1-5; D is uncertain. The CDR3 loop spans 10 amino acids. Trimming took 7 bases from V and 7 from J, leaving 5 bases between them. Germline CDR1 MDHEN, CDR2 SYDVKM. CDR3 sequence (DNA): TGTGCCAGCAACCACCAGCCCCAGCATTTT. It specifies CASNHQPQHF.

The chain recombines TRBV5-1 with TRBJ1-1; unclear D gene. There are 14 residues in the CDR3. CDR1 SGHRS and CDR2 YFSETQ come from the germline V gene. V gave up 1 base and J gave up 4 bases, with 11 bases separating them. CDR3 in DNA: TGCGCCAGCAGCTTGTTTGCAGATGGCACTGAAGCTTTCTTT. Its translation is CASSLFADGTEAFF. Using reference TRBV5-1 and TRBJ1-1 for the parts outside the CDR3, the full variable domain is KAGVTQTPRYLIKTRGQQVTLSCSPISGHRSVSWYQQTPGQGLQFLFEYFSETQRNKGNFPGRFSGRQFSNSRSEMNVSTLELGDSALYLCASSLFADGTEAFFGQGTRLTVV.

The chain combines TRBV18 with TRBJ2-3; 8 bases fit TRBD1. This CDR3 comprises 14 residues. Germline V gene data show CDR1 as KGHSH and CDR2 as LQKENI. The V segment lost 3 bases and the J segment 6 bases; nucleotides outside the gene matches: 5. The CDR3 loop reads CASSPTGAGDTQYF. CDR3 nucleotides: TGTGCCAGCTCACCGACAGGGGCAGGGGATACGCAGTATTTT.

This chain connects TRBV11-1 to TRBJ2-6; 9 bases are shared with TRBD1. Trimming took 3 bases from V and 1 from J; bases not matched to a gene: 10. Germline V lookup: CDR1 SGHAT, CDR2 FQDESV (reference sequence). The CDR3 consists of 19 residues. Here the CDR3 DNA reads TGTGCCAGCAGCTTGTTTTCCGGACAGGGGTATTCTGGGGCCAACGTCCTGACTTTC. Residues: CASSLFSGQGYSGANVLTF. Full variable domain (missing parts from reference TRBV11-1 and TRBJ2-6): EAEVAQSPRYKITEKSQAVAFWCDPISGHATLYWYRQILGQGPELLVQFQDESVVDDSQLPKDRFSAERLKGVDSTLKIQPAELGDSAMYLCASSLFSGQGYSGANVLTFGAGSRLTVL.

V and J are TRBV9 and TRBJ2-3; 10 bases are a match to TRBD2. The CDR3 is 18 amino acids. The V segment lost 1 base and the J segment 3 bases; nucleotides outside the gene matches: 11. Germline lookup yields CDR1 SGDLS and CDR2 YYNGEE. CDR3 in amino acids: CASSVLPPASGRTDTQYF. CDR3 DNA: TGTGCCAGCAGCGTACTTCCCCCAGCTAGCGGGAGAACAGATACGCAGTATTTT. Based on the CDR3 plus reference TRBV9 and TRBJ2-3, the full variable domain is DSGVTQTPKHLITATGQRVTLRCSPRSGDLSVYWYQQSLDQGLQFLIQYYNGEERAKGNILERFSAQQFPDLHSELNLSSLELGDSALYFCASSVLPPASGRTDTQYFGPGTRLTVL.

This clone was seen only a few times. V gene TRBV27 combines with J gene TRBJ2-1, with 9 bases identical to TRBD2. Losses at the gene ends were 3 bases for V and 4 bases for J; bases not matched to a gene: 4. This CDR3 is built from 15 residues. Germline CDR1 and CDR2: MNHEY and SMNVEV (reference sequence). The CDR3 nucleotides read TGTGCCAGCAGTTTTGGTAGCGGGAGATACAATGAGCAGTTCTTC. Its translation is CASSFGSGRYNEQFF.